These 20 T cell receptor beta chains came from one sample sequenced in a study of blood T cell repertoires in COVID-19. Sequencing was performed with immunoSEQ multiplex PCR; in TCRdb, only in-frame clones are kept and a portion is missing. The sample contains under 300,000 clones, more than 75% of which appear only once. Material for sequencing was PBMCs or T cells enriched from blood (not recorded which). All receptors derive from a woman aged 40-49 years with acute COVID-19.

In nucleotides, the CDR3 is TGTGCCAGCAGCTTCCGGGACAGCTCCAATGAGCAGTTCTTC. Translation gives CASSFRDSSNEQFF. This chain uses TRBV7-2 with TRBJ2-1; the match to TRBD1 covers 7 bases. CDR3 size: 14 residues. V was pared by 3 bases and J by 6 bases, with 5 bases of the junction left unmatched. Per germline, CDR1 SGHTA and CDR2 FQGNSA.

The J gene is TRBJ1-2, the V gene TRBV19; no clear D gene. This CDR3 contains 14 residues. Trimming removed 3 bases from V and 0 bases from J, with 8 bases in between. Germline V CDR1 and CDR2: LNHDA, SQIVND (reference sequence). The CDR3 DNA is TGTGCCAGTAGTATCAACTACGCTAACTATGGCTACACCTTC. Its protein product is CASSINYANYGYTF.

The CDR3 nucleotides read TGTGCCAGCTCACCAACCGGGGTGAACATCAATGAGCAGTTCTTC. Encoded protein: CASSPTGVNINEQFF. V and J are TRBV18 and TRBJ2-1; the D gene is possibly TRBD2 (5 bases). The germline V gene encodes CDR1 KGHSH and CDR2 LQKENI. The CDR3 length is 15 residues. Trimming pared 2 bases from V and 6 bases from J, leaving 14 bases between.

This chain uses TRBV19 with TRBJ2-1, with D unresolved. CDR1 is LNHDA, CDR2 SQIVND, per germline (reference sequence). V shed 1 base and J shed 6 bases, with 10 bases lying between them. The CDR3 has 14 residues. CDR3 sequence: CASSIATTGNEQFF. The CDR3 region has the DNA TGTGCCAGTAGTATAGCTACTACCGGCAATGAGCAGTTCTTC.

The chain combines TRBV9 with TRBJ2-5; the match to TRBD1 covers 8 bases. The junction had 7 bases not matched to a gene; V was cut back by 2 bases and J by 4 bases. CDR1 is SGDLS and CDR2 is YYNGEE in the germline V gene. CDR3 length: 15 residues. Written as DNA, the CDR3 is TGTGCCAGCAGCGTGGCAGGGGGCTCGGGAGAGACCCAGTACTTC. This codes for CASSVAGGSGETQYF.

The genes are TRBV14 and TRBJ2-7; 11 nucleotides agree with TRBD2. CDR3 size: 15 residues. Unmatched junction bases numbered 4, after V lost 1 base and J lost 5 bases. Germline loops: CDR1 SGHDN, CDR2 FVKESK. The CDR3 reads CASSQGTSGSHEQYF. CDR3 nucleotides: TGTGCCAGCAGCCAAGGTACTAGCGGGAGCCACGAGCAGTACTTC.

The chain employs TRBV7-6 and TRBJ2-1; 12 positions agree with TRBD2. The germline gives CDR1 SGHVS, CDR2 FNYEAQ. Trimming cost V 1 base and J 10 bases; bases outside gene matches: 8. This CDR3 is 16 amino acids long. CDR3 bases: TGTGCCAGCAGCTTAGATCAGCGTCTAGCGGGAGGGGAGCAGTTCTTC. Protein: CASSLDQRLAGGEQFF.

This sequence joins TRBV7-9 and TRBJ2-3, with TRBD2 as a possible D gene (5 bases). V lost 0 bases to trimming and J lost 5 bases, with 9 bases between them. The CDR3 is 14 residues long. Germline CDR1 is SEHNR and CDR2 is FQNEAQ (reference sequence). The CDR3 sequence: CASSLARAQDTQYF. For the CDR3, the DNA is TGTGCCAGCAGCTTAGCGAGGGCCCAAGATACGCAGTATTTT.

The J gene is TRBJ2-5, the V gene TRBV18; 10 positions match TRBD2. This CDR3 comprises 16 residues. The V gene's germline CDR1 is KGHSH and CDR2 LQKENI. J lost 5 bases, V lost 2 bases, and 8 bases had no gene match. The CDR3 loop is CASSPIPSGSYETQYF. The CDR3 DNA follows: TGTGCCAGCTCACCAATCCCTAGCGGGAGTTATGAGACCCAGTACTTC.

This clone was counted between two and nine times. The CDR3 spells CASSPPPGVHQPQHF. The CDR3 bases are TGTGCCAGCTCACCACCTCCAGGGGTCCATCAGCCCCAGCATTTT. The V call is TRBV18, the J call TRBJ1-5; TRBD1 might be the D (6 bases). V shed 0 bases and J shed 5 bases, with 11 bases lying between them. Germline V gene lookup returns CDR1 KGHSH and CDR2 LQKENI. The CDR3 covers 15 residues.

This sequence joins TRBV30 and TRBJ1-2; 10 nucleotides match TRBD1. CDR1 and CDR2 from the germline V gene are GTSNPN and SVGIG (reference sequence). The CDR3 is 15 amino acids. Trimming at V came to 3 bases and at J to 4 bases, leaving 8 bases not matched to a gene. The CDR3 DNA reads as TGTGCCTGGAGACTGACAGGGGGCGCGGTCTATGGCTACACCTTC. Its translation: CAWRLTGGAVYGYTF. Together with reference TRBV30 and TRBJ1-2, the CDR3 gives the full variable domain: SQTIHQWPATLVQPVGSPLSLECTVEGTSNPNLYWYRQAAGRGLQLLFYSVGIGQISSEVPQNLSASRPQDRQFILSSKKLLLSDSGFYLCAWRLTGGAVYGYTFGSGTRLTVV.

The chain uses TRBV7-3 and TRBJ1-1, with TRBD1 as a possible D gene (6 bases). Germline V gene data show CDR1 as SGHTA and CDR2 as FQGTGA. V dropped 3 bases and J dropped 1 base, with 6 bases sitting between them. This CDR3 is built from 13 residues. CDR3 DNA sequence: TGTGCCAGCAGCTTGGGACAGAACACTGAAGCTTTCTTT. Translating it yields CASSLGQNTEAFF.

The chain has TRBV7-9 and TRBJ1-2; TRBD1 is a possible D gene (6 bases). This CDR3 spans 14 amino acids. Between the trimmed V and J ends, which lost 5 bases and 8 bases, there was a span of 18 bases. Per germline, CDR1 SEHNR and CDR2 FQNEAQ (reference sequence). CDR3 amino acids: CASSLTGKYGGYTF. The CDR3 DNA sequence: TGTGCCAGCAGCCTCACAGGGAAATACGGGGGCTACACCTTC.

The CDR3 spells CASSWKQGKGANVLTF. The CDR3 DNA follows: TGTGCCAGCAGCTGGAAACAGGGGAAAGGGGCCAACGTCCTGACTTTC. The chain has TRBV7-8 and TRBJ2-6; 7 nucleotides line up with TRBD1. V was pared by 4 bases and J by 4 bases, with 7 bases of the junction left unmatched. Germline values: CDR1 SGHVS, CDR2 FQNEAQ. The CDR3 consists of 16 residues. The full variable domain, rest sourced from reference TRBV7-8 and TRBJ2-6, is GAGVSQSPRYKVAKRGQDVALRCDPISGHVSLFWYQQALGQGPEFLTYFQNEAQLDKSGLPSDRFFAERPEGSVSTLKIQRTQQEDSAVYLCASSWKQGKGANVLTFGAGSRLTVL.

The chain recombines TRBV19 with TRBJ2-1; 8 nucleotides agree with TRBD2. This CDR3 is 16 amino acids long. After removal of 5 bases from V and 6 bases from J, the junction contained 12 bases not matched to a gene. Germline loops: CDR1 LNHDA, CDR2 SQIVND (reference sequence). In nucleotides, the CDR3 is TGTGCCAGTAGTGTGACTAGCGTGATGAGGGGCAATGAGCAGTTCTTC. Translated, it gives CASSVTSVMRGNEQFF.

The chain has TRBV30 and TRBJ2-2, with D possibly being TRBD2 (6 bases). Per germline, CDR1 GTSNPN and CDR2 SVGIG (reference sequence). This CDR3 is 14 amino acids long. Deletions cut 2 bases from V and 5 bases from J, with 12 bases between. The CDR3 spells CAWSITAGTGELFF. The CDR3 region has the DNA TGTGCCTGGAGTATAACGGCGGGGACCGGGGAGCTGTTTTTT. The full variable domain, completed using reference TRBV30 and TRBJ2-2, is SQTIHQWPATLVQPVGSPLSLECTVEGTSNPNLYWYRQAAGRGLQLLFYSVGIGQISSEVPQNLSASRPQDRQFILSSKKLLLSDSGFYLCAWSITAGTGELFFGEGSRLTVL.

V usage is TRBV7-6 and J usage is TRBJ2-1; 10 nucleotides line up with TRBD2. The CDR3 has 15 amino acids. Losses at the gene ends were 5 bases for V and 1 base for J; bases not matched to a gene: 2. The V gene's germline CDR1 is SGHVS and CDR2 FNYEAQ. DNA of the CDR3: TGTGCCAGCAGCAAACTAGCGGGATCCTACAATGAGCAGTTCTTC. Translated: CASSKLAGSYNEQFF.

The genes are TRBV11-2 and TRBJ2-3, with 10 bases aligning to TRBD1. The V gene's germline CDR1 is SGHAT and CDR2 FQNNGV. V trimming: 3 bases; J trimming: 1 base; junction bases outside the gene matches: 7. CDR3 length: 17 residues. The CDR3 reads CASSFRGQGVGTDTQYF. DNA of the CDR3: TGTGCCAGCAGCTTTCGTGGACAGGGGGTGGGCACAGATACGCAGTATTTT.

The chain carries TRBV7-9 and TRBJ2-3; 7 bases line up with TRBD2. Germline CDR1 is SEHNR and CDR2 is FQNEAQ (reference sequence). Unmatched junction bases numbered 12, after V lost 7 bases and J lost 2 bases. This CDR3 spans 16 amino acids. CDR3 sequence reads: CASTPGGGSYTDTQYF. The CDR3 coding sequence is TGTGCCAGCACCCCGGGTGGCGGGAGCTACACAGATACGCAGTATTTT. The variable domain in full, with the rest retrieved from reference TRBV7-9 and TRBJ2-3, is DTGVSQNPRHKITKRGQNVTFRCDPISEHNRLYWYRQTLGQGPEFLTYFQNEAQLEKSRLLSDRFSAERPKGSFSTLEIQRTEQGDSAMYLCASTPGGGSYTDTQYFGPGTRLTVL.

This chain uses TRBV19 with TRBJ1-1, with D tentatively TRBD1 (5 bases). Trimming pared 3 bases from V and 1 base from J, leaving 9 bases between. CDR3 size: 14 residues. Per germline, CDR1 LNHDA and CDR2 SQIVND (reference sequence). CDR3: CASSMYTGNTEAFF. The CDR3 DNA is TGTGCCAGTAGTATGTATACAGGGAACACTGAAGCTTTCTTT.